What follows describes a single TCR beta chain. Its target is not known. The entry originates in a study of cytomegalovirus exposure and HLA in healthy donors. Use of 60 Vbeta and 13 Jbeta primers characterized the PCR. Sequenced by immunoSEQ multiplex PCR; TCRdb stores in-frame clones only, minus some. The repertoire holds fewer than 250,000 clones, with around 86% as singletons. CDR3 length: 14 amino acids. Deletions cut 3 bases from V and 4 bases from J, with 12 bases between. The germline V gene encodes CDR1 LNHNV and CDR2 YYDKDF (reference sequence). Whole-study results and caveats: Among TCR sequences, most were rare, though some public TCRs appeared in many donors. Prediction of most subjects' HLA-A and HLA-B alleles by TCR beta sequences was reportedly accurate. In an earlier analysis, productive rearrangement rates for most beta V segments clustered near 87% or 30%.

The TCR was taken from a woman aged 18-29 years in good health and CMV-seronegative. This chain uses TRBV15 with TRBJ1-1, with D possibly matching TRBD1 (5 bases). The sample comprised PBMCs. The CDR3 is CATSRLGTGTEAFF. In DNA form, the CDR3 reads TGTGCCACCAGCAGGCTTGGAACAGGCACTGAAGCTTTCTTT.